This TCR beta chain comes out of a study of siplizumab effects on memory and regulatory T cells. Profiled with immunoSEQ multiplex PCR; TCRdb holds only in-frame clones, not every one. This sample has 50,000 or so clones, with 87% found just once. Unmatched junction bases numbered 7, after V lost 1 base and J lost 4 bases. CDR3 length: 15 amino acids. The germline CDR1 and CDR2 sequences are SGHDT and YYEEEE. This clone was observed once. The clonotype comes from a human donor in good health. J is TRBJ2-7 and V is TRBV5-6; 8 bases are shared with TRBD1. Sample: naive CD8+ T cells sorted from blood. This CDR3 is CASSLSSRTGYEQYF. The CDR3 DNA follows: TGTGCCAGCAGCTTGTCCTCCCGGACAGGGTACGAGCAGTACTTC.